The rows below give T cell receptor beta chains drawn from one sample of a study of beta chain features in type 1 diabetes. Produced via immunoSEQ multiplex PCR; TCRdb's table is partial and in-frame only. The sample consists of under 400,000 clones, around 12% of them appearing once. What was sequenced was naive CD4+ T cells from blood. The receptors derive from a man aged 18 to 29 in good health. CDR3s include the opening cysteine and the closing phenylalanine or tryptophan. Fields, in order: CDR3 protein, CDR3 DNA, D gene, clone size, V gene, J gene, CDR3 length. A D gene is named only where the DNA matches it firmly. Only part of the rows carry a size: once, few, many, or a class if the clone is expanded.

CASSQVRASSYNEQFF	TGTGCCAGCAGCCAGGTGCGGGCGAGTTCCTACAATGAGCAGTTCTTC	.	few	TRBV5-5	TRBJ2-1	16
CATSRETGGATGANVLTF	TGTGCCACCAGCAGAGAAACAGGGGGCGCAACAGGGGCCAACGTCCTGACTTTC	TRBD1	.	TRBV15	TRBJ2-6	18
CASSASSGGPYNEQFF	TGTGCCAGCAGCGCGAGCAGCGGGGGCCCCTACAATGAGCAGTTCTTC	TRBD2	.	TRBV9	TRBJ2-1	16
CASSSLTISTDTQYF	TGTGCCAGCAGCAGCCTAACTATCAGCACAGATACGCAGTATTTT	.	few	TRBV7-2	TRBJ2-3	15
CAINPGHINTEAFF	TGTGCCATCAATCCGGGACACATTAACACTGAAGCTTTCTTT	.	.	TRBV10-3	TRBJ1-1	14
CASSPGTQNTEAFF	TGTGCCAGCTCACCGGGGACACAGAACACTGAAGCTTTCTTT	.	.	TRBV18	TRBJ1-1	14
CSVVDGAYEQYF	TGCAGCGTTGTAGACGGGGCCTACGAGCAGTACTTC	.	few	TRBV29-1	TRBJ2-7	12
CASRPTYWEKLFF	TGTGCCAGCAGGCCAACCTACTGGGAAAAACTGTTTTTT	.	.	TRBV28	TRBJ1-4	13
CASGSGTGGPDTQYF	TGCGCCAGCGGCTCGGGGACAGGGGGACCAGATACGCAGTATTTT	TRBD1	.	TRBV5-1	TRBJ2-3	15
CASSTSAGGPTDTQYF	TGTGCCAGCAGTACCTCTGCGGGGGGGCCAACAGATACGCAGTATTTT	TRBD2	.	TRBV6-4	TRBJ2-3	16
CASLSAATDTQYF	TGTGCCAGCCTATCAGCGGCAACAGATACGCAGTATTTT	.	.	TRBV6-5	TRBJ2-3	13
CASREGRRAGLNTEAFF	TGTGCCAGCAGGGAAGGTCGGAGGGCCGGCTTGAACACTGAAGCTTTCTTT	.	.	TRBV27	TRBJ1-1	17
CASSGTGANVLTF	TGTGCCAGCTCAGGGACTGGGGCCAACGTCCTGACTTTC	.	.	TRBV19	TRBJ2-6	13
CASSRGGRADGEQFF	TGTGCCAGCTCCCGTGGCGGGAGGGCCGATGGTGAGCAGTTCTTC	TRBD2	few	TRBV7-8	TRBJ2-1	15
CASSPLTGTAYEQYF	TGTGCCAGCAGCCCTCTTACCGGGACAGCCTACGAGCAGTACTTC	TRBD1	few	TRBV6-1	TRBJ2-7	15
CASSSQTGVGYF	TGTGCCAGCAGCTCCCAAACGGGGGTGGGGTACTTC	.	.	TRBV5-5	TRBJ2-5	12
CASSFLRSQGNEQYF	TGTGCCAGCAGTTTCCTCCGTAGTCAGGGAAACGAGCAGTACTTC	.	.	TRBV27	TRBJ2-7	15
CAWSVAGAQPYNEQFF	TGTGCCTGGAGTGTAGCGGGGGCCCAGCCGTACAATGAGCAGTTCTTC	TRBD2	.	TRBV30	TRBJ2-1	16
CASSVEASYNEQFF	TGTGCCAGCAGCGTAGAAGCGAGCTACAATGAGCAGTTCTTC	.	few	TRBV9	TRBJ2-1	14
CASSLVGLLALGANVLTF	TGTGCCAGCAGCTTAGTGGGCTTACTAGCGCTCGGGGCCAACGTCCTGACTTTC	TRBD2	few	TRBV7-2	TRBJ2-6	18
CASSLDAGHTQYF	TGTGCCAGCAGCTTAGATGCGGGTCATACGCAGTATTTT	.	few	TRBV7-2	TRBJ2-3	13
CAWSAGRYNEQFF	TGTGCCTGGTCGGCGGGCAGGTACAATGAGCAGTTCTTC	.	.	TRBV30	TRBJ2-1	13
CASSHDRGHEKLFF	TGTGCCAGCAGCCACGACAGGGGGCATGAAAAACTGTTTTTT	TRBD1	.	TRBV5-4	TRBJ1-4	14
CSASRSNEQFF	TGCAGTGCTAGTCGTAGCAATGAGCAGTTCTTC	.	.	TRBV20-1	TRBJ2-1	11
CASRSSGANVLTF	TGTGCCAGCAGGAGCTCTGGGGCCAACGTCCTGACTTTC	.	.	TRBV6-1	TRBJ2-6	13
CATLTGADTQYF	TGTGCCACTCTGACAGGGGCAGATACGCAGTATTTT	TRBD1	few	TRBV28	TRBJ2-3	12
CASSPRASGANVLTF	TGTGCCAGCAGCCCAAGAGCCTCTGGGGCCAACGTCCTGACTTTC	.	.	TRBV6-5	TRBJ2-6	15
CASSPRSTGDNEQFF	TGTGCCAGCTCACCACGAAGTACAGGGGACAATGAGCAGTTCTTC	TRBD1	.	TRBV18	TRBJ2-1	15
CAWSALDRVGQPQHF	TGTGCCTGGAGCGCACTGGACAGGGTCGGGCAGCCCCAGCATTTT	TRBD1	.	TRBV30	TRBJ1-5	15
CAIKEGGNTEAFF	TGTGCCATCAAGGAGGGCGGGAACACTGAAGCTTTCTTT	.	.	TRBV10-3	TRBJ1-1	13
CASSSRGAVQETQYF	TGTGCCAGCAGCTCGCGGGGGGCCGTACAAGAGACCCAGTACTTC	TRBD2	few	TRBV7-8	TRBJ2-5	15
CSVGALRTAYGYTF	TGCAGCGTTGGGGCTTTGCGGACAGCTTATGGCTACACCTTC	.	.	TRBV29-1	TRBJ1-2	14
CASSLAPEQGKEAFF	TGTGCCAGCAGCTTGGCCCCGGAACAGGGGAAAGAAGCTTTCTTT	TRBD1	.	TRBV5-4	TRBJ1-1	15
CASSLRAGEQYF	TGTGCCAGCAGCTTAAGGGCGGGAGAGCAGTACTTC	.	.	TRBV7-8	TRBJ2-7	12
CATSRDNGGGYKALHF	TGTGCCACCAGCAGAGATAATGGCGGGGGGTATAAGGCCCTCCACTTT	.	.	TRBV15	TRBJ1-6	16
CSVNKGQSMNTEAFF	TGCAGCGTCAACAAGGGACAGTCTATGAACACTGAAGCTTTCTTT	TRBD1	.	TRBV29-1	TRBJ1-1	15
CASILGGTEAFF	TGTGCCAGCATCTTGGGGGGCACTGAAGCTTTCTTT	.	.	TRBV7-9	TRBJ1-1	12
CASSLGEGDEQFF	TGTGCCAGCAGCTTAGGTGAGGGCGATGAGCAGTTCTTC	.	.	TRBV13	TRBJ2-1	13
CASRTGSSSYEQYF	TGTGCCAGCAGGACAGGGTCGAGCTCCTACGAGCAGTACTTC	TRBD1	few	TRBV13	TRBJ2-7	14
CASSLNRGSYEQYF	TGTGCCAGCAGCTTAAACAGGGGATCCTACGAGCAGTACTTC	TRBD1	few	TRBV7-2	TRBJ2-7	14
CASSRGPDQETQYF	TGTGCCAGCAGCCGAGGGCCCGACCAAGAGACCCAGTACTTC	.	.	TRBV7-2	TRBJ2-5	14
CASSLEPGTEAFF	TGTGCCAGCAGCTTAGAACCGGGGACTGAAGCTTTCTTT	.	few	TRBV7-2	TRBJ1-1	13
CASGPGQGSYNEQFF	TGCGCCAGCGGTCCGGGACAGGGGTCCTACAATGAGCAGTTCTTC	TRBD1	few	TRBV5-1	TRBJ2-1	15
CASRRTAKYEQYF	TGTGCCAGCAGGCGGACAGCTAAGTACGAGCAGTACTTC	.	.	TRBV11-2	TRBJ2-7	13
CASSSPPQASYNEQFF	TGTGCCAGCAGTTCCCCTCCCCAAGCTAGCTACAATGAGCAGTTCTTC	.	few	TRBV27	TRBJ2-1	16
CASSLRGGSYEQYF	TGCGCCAGCAGCCTCAGAGGGGGCTCCTACGAGCAGTACTTC	.	few	TRBV4-1	TRBJ2-7	14
CASSEGQGNYGYTF	TGTGCCAGCAGTGAGGGACAGGGGAACTATGGCTACACCTTC	TRBD1	.	TRBV6-4	TRBJ1-2	14
CAWSFQGNTEAFF	TGTGCCTGGAGTTTCCAGGGAAACACTGAAGCTTTCTTT	.	few	TRBV30	TRBJ1-1	13